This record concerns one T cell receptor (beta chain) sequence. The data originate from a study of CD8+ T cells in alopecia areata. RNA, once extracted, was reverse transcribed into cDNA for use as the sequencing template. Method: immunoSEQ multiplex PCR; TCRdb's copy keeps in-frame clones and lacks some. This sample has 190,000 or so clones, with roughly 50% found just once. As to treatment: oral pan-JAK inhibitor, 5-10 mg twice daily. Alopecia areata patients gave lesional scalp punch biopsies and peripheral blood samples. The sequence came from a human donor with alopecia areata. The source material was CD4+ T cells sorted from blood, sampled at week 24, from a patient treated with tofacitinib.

CDR3 DNA: TGTGCCTGGAGGTCAGCGGGAGGGATCTACAATGAGCAGTTCTTC. Translated, it gives CAWRSAGGIYNEQFF. The chain couples TRBV30 to TRBJ2-1; 10 positions agree with TRBD2. V shed 3 bases, J shed 3 bases, and the junction held 5 bases outside the gene matches. The CDR3 runs 15 residues. The germline gives CDR1 GTSNPN, CDR2 SVGIG (reference sequence).